Reported below is one TCR beta chain. The sample belongs to a study of blood T cell repertoires in COVID-19. Assay: immunoSEQ multiplex PCR; the TCRdb copy retains only in-frame clones and omits some. The table shows tens of thousands of clones, with roughly four fifths occurring only once. This sequence was found in a human donor in a cohort sampled during active COVID-19. The sequencing input was peripheral blood.

DNA for the CDR3: TGTGCCAGCAGCTCCCTAATGAGGACAGATACGCAGTATTTT. Its translation is CASSSLMRTDTQYF. The V gene is TRBV7-2, the J gene TRBJ2-3; the D is unclear. V lost 4 bases to trimming and J lost 3 bases, with 11 bases between them. Germline V gene lookup returns CDR1 SGHTA and CDR2 FQGNSA. The CDR3 extends over 14 amino acids.